The T cell receptor (beta chain) under discussion was sequenced for a study of early T cells in non-severe SARS-CoV-2 infection. TCRdb re-called the 5' RACE reads with MiXCR, one entry per CDR3 protein. The profile shows more than 20,000 distinct CDR3 sequences, roughly 4% of them singletons. The sample holds many counts of this clonotype. The CDR3 has 12 amino acids. V lost 1 base and J lost 2, with 3 bases in between. The germline V gene has CDR1 SGHRS and CDR2 YFSETQ. The gene calls are TRBV5-1 and TRBJ2-5; the D is unclear. The receptor was derived from an adult who was a healthcare worker with PCR-confirmed SARS-CoV-2 infection or an uninfected control (not recorded which). The sequenced sample consisted of whole blood. CDR3 loop: CASSLQQETQYF. In nucleotides, the CDR3 is TGCGCCAGCAGCTTGCAACAAGAGACCCAGTACTTC.